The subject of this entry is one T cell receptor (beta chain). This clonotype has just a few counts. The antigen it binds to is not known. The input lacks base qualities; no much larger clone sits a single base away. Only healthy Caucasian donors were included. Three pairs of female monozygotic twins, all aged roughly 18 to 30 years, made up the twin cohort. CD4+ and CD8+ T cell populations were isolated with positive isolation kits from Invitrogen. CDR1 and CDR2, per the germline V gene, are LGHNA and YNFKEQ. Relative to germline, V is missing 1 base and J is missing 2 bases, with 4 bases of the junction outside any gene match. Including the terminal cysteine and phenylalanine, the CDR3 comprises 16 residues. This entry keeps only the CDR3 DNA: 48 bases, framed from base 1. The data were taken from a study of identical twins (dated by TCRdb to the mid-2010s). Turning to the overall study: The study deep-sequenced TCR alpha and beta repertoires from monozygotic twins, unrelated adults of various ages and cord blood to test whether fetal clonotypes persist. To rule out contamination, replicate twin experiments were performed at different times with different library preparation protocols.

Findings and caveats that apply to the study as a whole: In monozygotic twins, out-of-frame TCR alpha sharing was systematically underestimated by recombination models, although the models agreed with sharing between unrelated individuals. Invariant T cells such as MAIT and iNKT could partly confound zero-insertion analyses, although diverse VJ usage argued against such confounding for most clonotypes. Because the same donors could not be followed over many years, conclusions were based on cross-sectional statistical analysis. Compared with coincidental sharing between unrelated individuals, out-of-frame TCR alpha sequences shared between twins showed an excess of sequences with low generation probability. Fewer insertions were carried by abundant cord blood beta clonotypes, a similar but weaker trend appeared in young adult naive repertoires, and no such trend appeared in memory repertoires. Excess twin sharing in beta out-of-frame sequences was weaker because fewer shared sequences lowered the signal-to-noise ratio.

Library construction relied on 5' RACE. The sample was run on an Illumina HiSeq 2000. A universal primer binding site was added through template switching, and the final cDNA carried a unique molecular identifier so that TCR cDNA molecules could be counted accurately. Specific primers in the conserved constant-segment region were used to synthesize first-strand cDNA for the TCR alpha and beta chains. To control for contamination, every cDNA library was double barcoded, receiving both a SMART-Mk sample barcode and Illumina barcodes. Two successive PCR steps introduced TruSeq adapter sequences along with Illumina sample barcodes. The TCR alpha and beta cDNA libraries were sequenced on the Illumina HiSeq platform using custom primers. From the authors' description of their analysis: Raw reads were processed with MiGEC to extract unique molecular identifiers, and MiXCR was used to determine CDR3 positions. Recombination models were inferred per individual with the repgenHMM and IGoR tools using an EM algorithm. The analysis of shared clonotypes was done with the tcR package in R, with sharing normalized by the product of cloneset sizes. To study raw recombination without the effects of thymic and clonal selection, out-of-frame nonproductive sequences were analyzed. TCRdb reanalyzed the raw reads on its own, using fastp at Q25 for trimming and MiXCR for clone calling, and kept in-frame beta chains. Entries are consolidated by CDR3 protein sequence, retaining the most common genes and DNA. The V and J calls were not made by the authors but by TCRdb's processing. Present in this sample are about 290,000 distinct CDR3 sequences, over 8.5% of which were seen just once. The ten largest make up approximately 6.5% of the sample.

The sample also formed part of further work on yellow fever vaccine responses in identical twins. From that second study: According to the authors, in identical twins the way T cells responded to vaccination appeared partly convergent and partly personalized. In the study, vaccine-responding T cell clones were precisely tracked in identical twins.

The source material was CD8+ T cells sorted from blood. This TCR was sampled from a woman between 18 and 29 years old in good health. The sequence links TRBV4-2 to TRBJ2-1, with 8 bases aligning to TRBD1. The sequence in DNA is TGTGCCAGCAGCCAAGCAGGGGGCGTAACCTACAATGAGCAGTTCTTC. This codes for CASSQAGGVTYNEQFF.